This T cell receptor beta chain was sequenced for a study of blood T cell repertoires in COVID-19. Generated by immunoSEQ multiplex PCR, the TCRdb table keeps only in-frame clones and is missing some. The table has around 220,000 clones, around 82% seen once. Germline CDR1 is SGHTA and CDR2 is FQGNSA. The V end was cut by 5 bases, the J end by 7 bases, with 21 bases between. The CDR3 has 16 residues. V is TRBV7-2 and J is TRBJ2-4, with D perhaps matching TRBD1 (6 bases). The source is a middle-aged woman with acute COVID-19. The sample comprised PBMCs or T cells enriched from blood (not recorded which). In DNA form, the CDR3 reads TGTGCCAGCAGCCCCCGTGGACAGAGGCAAGCGAACATTCAGTACTTC. Residues: CASSPRGQRQANIQYF.